Below are 8 T cell receptor beta chains sequenced from a single sample in a study of CXCR3-negative and CXCR3-positive naive CD8 T cells. Study results and limitations: Relative to CXCR3-negative naive cells, CXCR3-positive naive cells had more hydrophobic TRB CDR3s.

Their cognate antigens are unknown. Libraries of TRB cDNA were made by 5' RACE and carried UMIs. TCRdb reworked the 5' RACE reads into one entry per CDR3 protein, no DNA. The table for this sample gives about 90,000 distinct CDR3 sequences. Sequenced material: naive CXCR3+ CD8+ T cells from blood. As for subset: CD45RO-CCR7+CD27+CD95- naive CD8+ T cells expressing CXCR3 (TNR3+). The receptors shown here come from a human donor in good health. Some clones in this sample may be carry-over from other donors' samples.

This chain's CDR3 is CASSLTLFSSYEQYF. The chain combines TRBV3-1 with TRBJ2-7. Germline lookup yields CDR1 LGHDT and CDR2 YNNKEL (reference sequence). The CDR3 runs to 15 residues.

This chain uses TRBV7-9 with TRBJ2-7; without DNA, the TCRdb call of TRBD1 cannot be checked. CDR1 SEHNR and CDR2 FQNEAQ come from the germline V gene (reference sequence). This CDR3 is built from 16 residues. CDR3 amino acids: CASSPGDTGLPYEQYF.

This chain joins TRBV29-1 and TRBJ2-7; TCRdb gives TRBD1 as the D gene, but with no DNA this cannot be confirmed. CDR3 length: 14 residues. CDR1 is SQVTM and CDR2 is ANQGSEA in the germline V gene. CDR3 residues: CSVGGPQTGYEQYF.

CDR3 sequence: CASSLDPNEQFF. This rearrangement joins TRBV13 to TRBJ2-1. This CDR3 is built from 12 residues. Germline loops: CDR1 PRHDT, CDR2 FYEKMQ (reference sequence).

The chain recombines TRBV7-8 with TRBJ2-2; TCRdb outputs TRBD2, but without DNA this stays unchecked. Per germline, CDR1 SGHVS and CDR2 FQNEAQ. The CDR3 has 17 residues. CDR3 amino acids: CASSRYRGGVITGELFF. Full variable domain (outside the CDR3, taken from reference TRBV7-8 and TRBJ2-2): GAGVSQSPRYKVAKRGQDVALRCDPISGHVSLFWYQQALGQGPEFLTYFQNEAQLDKSGLPSDRFFAERPEGSVSTLKIQRTQQEDSAVYLCASSRYRGGVITGELFFGEGSRLTVL.

The chain employs TRBV6-5 and TRBJ2-3. The CDR3 has 16 amino acids. Germline-derived CDR1 and CDR2 are MNHEY and SVGAGI. The CDR3 sequence is CASSYSRFEEPDTQYF.

The rearrangement links TRBV9 to TRBJ2-7. The CDR3 totals 14 residues. Germline V gene sequence: CDR1 SGDLS, CDR2 YYNGEE. CDR3: CASSVGISPYEQYF.

The chain employs TRBV6-5 and TRBJ2-5. The CDR3 is 14 amino acids. Germline V gene lookup returns CDR1 MNHEY and CDR2 SVGAGI. The CDR3 loop reads CASSPSVDQETQYF.